This T cell receptor beta chain was retrieved from a study of beta chain features in type 1 diabetes. Turning to the study itself: Some 110 million sorted cells were examined across all samples.

What was sequenced were expressed TCRB transcripts, since all of the isolated RNA had been reverse transcribed. The table came from immunoSEQ multiplex PCR; TCRdb's copy has only in-frame clones and leaves some out. Of hundreds of thousands of clones in the sample, about 14% were seen once. To note about this clone: What it binds is unknown.

In total, each donor contributed a single heparinised blood draw that averaged about 120 mL. Markers CD45RO/CCR7/CD25/CD127/CD95/CD27 served to sort CD4+ naive, central memory, regulatory and stem cell-like memory cells. Overall study findings and caveats: The study notes PCR might favor shorter templates equally in patients and controls. Researchers report that Type 1 diabetes patients had moderately but significantly shorter TCRB CDR3s across all four CD4+ subsets.

CDR1 is SEHNR, CDR2 FQNEAQ, per germline (reference sequence). The CDR3 loop spans 14 amino acids. V shed 4 bases, J shed 7 bases, and the junction held 4 bases outside the gene matches. The clonotype comes from a man aged 18 to 30 with type 1 diabetes. Material for sequencing was naive CD4+ T cells from blood. The chain recombines TRBV7-9 with TRBJ2-4; TRBD1 aligns across 10 bases. DNA for the CDR3: TGTGCCAGCAGCTCCGGGACAGGGGTTAACATTCAGTACTTC. Amino acids: CASSSGTGVNIQYF.